The 24 T cell receptor beta chains in this list originate from one sample, sequenced in a study of blood T cell repertoires in COVID-19. Repertoires were generated with immunoSEQ multiplex PCR, while TCRdb's copy carries only in-frame clones and drops some. Of about 240,000 clones detected, around 86% appear once; the ten largest clones hold around 3.3%. Input material: PBMCs or T cells enriched from blood (not recorded which). The receptors come from a woman between 40 and 50 years old with acute COVID-19.

The chain has TRBV5-1 and TRBJ1-3; D not certain. Trimming stripped 4 bases from V and 2 bases from J, with 10 bases between. Germline values: CDR1 SGHRS, CDR2 YFSETQ. This CDR3 is built from 14 residues. In nucleotides, the CDR3 is TGCGCCAGCAGCATGGACGGAGCTGGAAACACCATATATTTT. Amino acids: CASSMDGAGNTIYF.

The J gene is TRBJ2-4, the V gene TRBV21-1; the table names TRBD2, a call not compared with the DNA. TRBV21-1 is a documented pseudogene. CDR3 length equals 16 residues. DNA of the CDR3: TGTGCCAGCAGCCCTGGGACTAAAAGGTTAGGCGGGATTCAGTACTTC. Its protein is CASSPGTKRLGGIQYF.

The V and J genes are TRBV21-1 and TRBJ1-2; TRBD1 is the table's D call and was not checked against the DNA. TRBV21-1 is a known pseudogene. The CDR3 length is 12 residues. The CDR3 loop reads CASSKRGIGYTF. Written as DNA, the CDR3 is TGTGCCAGCAGCAAAAGGGGGATTGGCTACACCTTC.

The rearrangement joins TRBV6-5 to TRBJ1-2; no clear D. Germline V gene sequence: CDR1 MNHEY, CDR2 SVGAGI. V shed 7 bases and J shed 7 bases, with 10 bases lying between them. This CDR3 contains 11 residues. For the CDR3, the DNA is TGTGCCAGCAAGCAGGTCGGTGGCTACACCTTC. Amino acid sequence: CASKQVGGYTF.

This chain joins TRBV5-1 and TRBJ2-3; 11 nucleotides align to TRBD1. This CDR3 is built from 16 residues. V trimming: 4 bases; J trimming: 1 base; junction bases outside the gene matches: 5. Germline CDR1 and CDR2: SGHRS and YFSETQ. DNA of the CDR3: TGCGCCAGCAGCAGGGGGACAGGGGGAGGCACAGATACGCAGTATTTT. Translating it yields CASSRGTGGGTDTQYF.

V usage is TRBV13 and J usage is TRBJ1-2; D call uncertain. Germline CDR1 is PRHDT and CDR2 is FYEKMQ (reference sequence). V shed 3 bases and J shed 7 bases, with 12 bases lying between them. This CDR3 has 13 residues. The CDR3 spells CASSLPQSGGYTF. The CDR3 bases are TGTGCCAGCAGCTTGCCCCAATCGGGTGGCTACACCTTC.

The gene calls are TRBV6-6 and TRBJ2-7; possibly TRBD2 for D (6 bases). CDR3 length equals 14 residues. Germline values: CDR1 MNHNY, CDR2 SVGAGI (reference sequence). The V and J ends lost 2 bases and 5 bases respectively, with 13 bases between them. DNA for the CDR3: TGTGCCAGCAGTTACGGTTCTAGCGCTAACGAGCAGTACTTC. Residues: CASSYGSSANEQYF.

This clone was counted a single time. The chain carries TRBV10-3 and TRBJ2-5, with D maybe TRBD2 (5 bases). V lost 5 bases and J lost 2, with 6 bases in between. The germline CDR1 and CDR2 sequences are ENHRY and SYGVKD. This CDR3 is 12 amino acids long. The CDR3 spells CAISSGQETQYF. CDR3 DNA sequence: TGTGCCATCAGTAGCGGACAAGAGACCCAGTACTTC.

V is TRBV11-2 and J is TRBJ1-1; TRBD1 matches 8 bases. Germline CDR1 and CDR2: SGHAT and FQNNGV. With 5 bases clipped from V and 7 bases from J, the junction kept 9 bases outside the gene matches. This CDR3 contains 14 residues. The chain's CDR3 is CASSPQGAWGEAFF. The CDR3 DNA reads TGTGCCAGCAGCCCTCAGGGGGCGTGGGGTGAAGCTTTCTTT.

This chain uses TRBV11-3 with TRBJ2-1; D ambiguous. The ends were cut back, 0 bases at V and 0 bases at J, with 9 bases in the middle. From germline, CDR1 is SGHNT and CDR2 YENEEA. The length of the CDR3 is 16 residues. The CDR3 coding sequence is TGTGCCAGCAGCTTAGAATCGGTCCCCTCCTACAATGAGCAGTTCTTC. As protein: CASSLESVPSYNEQFF.

The chain recombines TRBV10-3 with TRBJ1-1, with TRBD1 as a possible D gene (6 bases). The CDR3 is made up of 11 amino acids. V lost 8 bases and J lost 3, with 7 bases in between. Germline V gene data show CDR1 as ENHRY and CDR2 as SYGVKD. CDR3 DNA: TGTGCCATCTCAGGGGACACTGAAGCTTTCTTT. Its protein is CAISGDTEAFF.

The chain links TRBV21-1 to TRBJ2-1; the DNA was not used to check the table's D call, TRBD2. TRBV21-1 is a documented pseudogene. This CDR3 has 17 amino acids. The CDR3 sequence: CASSSKTSGRAFNEQFF. CDR3 in DNA: TGTGCCAGCAGCTCAAAGACTAGCGGGAGGGCATTCAATGAGCAGTTCTTC.

This clone occurred a few times. The chain recombines TRBV19 with TRBJ2-7, with TRBD2 matching 11 bases. Germline values: CDR1 LNHDA, CDR2 SQIVND (reference sequence). Germline trimming cut 5 bases from V and 2 bases from J; bases unmatched to any gene: 8. CDR3 size: 16 residues. The CDR3 here is CASSPQTSGATYEQYF. In nucleotides, the CDR3 is TGTGCCAGTAGTCCACAGACTAGCGGGGCGACCTACGAGCAGTACTTC.

CDR3 sequence (DNA): TGTGCCAGCAGCAACCAGGGGGCTGACACTGAAGCTTTCTTT. Translation gives CASSNQGADTEAFF. V and J are TRBV2 and TRBJ1-1; 8 nucleotides agree with TRBD1. The CDR3 has 14 amino acids. Trimming took 6 bases from V and 3 from J; bases not matched to a gene: 6. CDR1 is SNHLY and CDR2 is FYNNEI in the germline V gene. Full variable domain (rest looked up from reference TRBV2 and TRBJ1-1): EPEVTQTPSHQVTQMGQEVILRCVPISNHLYFYWYRQILGQKVEFLVSFYNNEISEKSEIFDDQFSVERPDGSNFTLKIRSTKLEDSAMYFCASSNQGADTEAFFGQGTRLTVV.

This clone was found a few times. The V call is TRBV5-1, the J call TRBJ2-3; 9 positions agree with TRBD2. The V gene's germline CDR1 is SGHRS and CDR2 YFSETQ. CDR3 length: 15 amino acids. The V and J ends lost 0 bases and 2 bases, in that order; junction bases with no gene match: 1. This chain's CDR3 is CASSLGTSDTDTQYF. The CDR3 coding sequence is TGCGCCAGCAGCTTGGGGACTAGCGACACAGATACGCAGTATTTT.

Only a few counts were recorded for this clone. The J gene is TRBJ1-1, the V gene TRBV3-1 (or the pseudogene TRBV3-2), with TRBD1 identical over 10 bases. V dropped 1 base and J dropped 0; count of bases not matched to a gene: 5. From germline, CDR1 is LGHDT and CDR2 YNNKEL (reference sequence). CDR3 length equals 17 residues. CDR3 nucleotides: TGTGCCAGCAGCCAAGGGGACAGGGGTTTTGTGAACACTGAAGCTTTCTTT. Translated, it gives CASSQGDRGFVNTEAFF.

In this sample, this clone turned up a few times. The chain employs TRBV7-2 and TRBJ2-5; TRBD2 might be the D (6 bases). Trimming cost V 5 bases and J 2 bases, with 18 bases left between them. The CDR3 runs 16 residues. Germline V gene lookup returns CDR1 SGHTA and CDR2 FQGNSA. The CDR3 coding sequence is TGTGCCAGCAGCCCTAGGGCGGGATTGGGGCAAGAGACCCAGTACTTC. This gives the protein CASSPRAGLGQETQYF.

The CDR3, as DNA: TGTGCCAGCAGCTTAGGTCTACCCAACTCCGTCGAGCAGTACTTC. Its translation: CASSLGLPNSVEQYF. The J gene is TRBJ2-7, the V gene TRBV11-1; unclear D gene. The CDR3 is 15 amino acids. The V gene's germline CDR1 is SGHAT and CDR2 FQDESV (reference sequence). V dropped 1 base and J dropped 6 bases, with 16 bases sitting between them.

The CDR3 DNA reads TGTGCCAGCAGCTTGTGGGACAGCAACACTGAAGCTTTCTTT. Translating it yields CASSLWDSNTEAFF. The chain carries TRBV5-8 and TRBJ1-1; 7 bases fit TRBD1. The germline V gene encodes CDR1 SGHTS and CDR2 YDEGEE. This CDR3 is built from 14 residues. With 1 base clipped from V and 2 bases from J, the junction kept 2 bases outside the gene matches.

The V gene is TRBV6-5, the J gene TRBJ2-2, with D maybe TRBD2 (5 bases). The germline V gene encodes CDR1 MNHEY and CDR2 SVGAGI. V was trimmed by 6 bases and J by 6 bases, leaving 14 bases between them. This CDR3 has 14 amino acids. The CDR3 loop is CASRTLGMAGELFF. The CDR3 DNA is TGTGCCAGCAGGACACTAGGGATGGCCGGGGAGCTGTTTTTT.

The chain is built from TRBV2 and TRBJ2-7; 12 nucleotides align to TRBD2. Trimming took 4 bases from V and 7 from J; bases not matched to a gene: 5. Germline V lookup: CDR1 SNHLY, CDR2 FYNNEI. CDR3 length equals 14 residues. As DNA, the CDR3 is TGTGCCAGCAGTGCTAGCGGGAGGGCAGGGGAGCAGTACTTC. It encodes CASSASGRAGEQYF.

This clone was recorded only once. V usage is TRBV7-9 and J usage is TRBJ1-2, with unresolved D. V was pared by 5 bases and J by 8 bases, with 12 bases between. CDR1 is SEHNR, CDR2 FQNEAQ, per germline (reference sequence). CDR3 size: 12 residues. In DNA form, the CDR3 reads TGTGCCAGCAGCGTTGATTGGCAAGGCTACACCTTC. Its protein is CASSVDWQGYTF.

The chain uses TRBV10-3 and TRBJ1-1; D is uncertain. Germline assignment: CDR1 ENHRY and CDR2 SYGVKD. V was pared by 5 bases and J by 1 base, with 8 bases between. The CDR3 totals 13 residues. CDR3 amino acids: CAISLNRNTEAFF. The CDR3 nucleotides are TGTGCCATCAGTCTCAACAGGAACACTGAAGCTTTCTTT.

A word on this clone: The junction and the germline gene differ at one end; a read error may be behind it. The chain links TRBV7-7 to TRBJ2-1, with 12 bases lining up with TRBD2. Germline-derived CDR1 and CDR2 are SSHAT and FNYEAQ (reference sequence). The CDR3 is 15 residues long. CDR3 sequence: CASSLAGGPYNEQFF. The CDR3 bases are TGTGCTAGCAGCCTAGCGGGAGGGCCTTACAATGAGCAGTTCTTC. The complete variable domain, with remaining parts taken from reference TRBV7-7 and TRBJ2-1, reads GAGVSQSPRYKVTKRGQDVTLRCDPISSHATLYWYQQALGQGPEFLTYFNYEAQPDKSGLPSDRFSAERPEGSISTLTIQRTEQRDSAMYRCASSLAGGPYNEQFFGPGTRLTVL.